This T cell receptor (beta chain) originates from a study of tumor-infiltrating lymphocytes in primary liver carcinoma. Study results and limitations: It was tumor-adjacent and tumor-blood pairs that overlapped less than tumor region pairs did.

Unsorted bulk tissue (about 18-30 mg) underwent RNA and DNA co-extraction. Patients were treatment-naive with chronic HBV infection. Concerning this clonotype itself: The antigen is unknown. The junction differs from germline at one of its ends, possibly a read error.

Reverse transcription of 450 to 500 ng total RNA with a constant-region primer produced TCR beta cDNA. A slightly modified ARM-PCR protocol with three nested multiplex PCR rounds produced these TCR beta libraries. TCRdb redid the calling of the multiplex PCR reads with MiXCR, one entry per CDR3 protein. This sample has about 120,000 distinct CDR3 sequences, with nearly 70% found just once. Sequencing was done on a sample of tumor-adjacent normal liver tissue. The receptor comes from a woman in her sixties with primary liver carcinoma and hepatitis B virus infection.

For the CDR3, the DNA is TGTGCCAGCAGTTTAGGGCTAGCGGGATCCGGGGAGCTGTTTTTT. As protein: CASSLGLAGSGELFF. V usage is TRBV11-2 and J usage is TRBJ2-2, with 9 bases identical to TRBD2. This CDR3 is 15 amino acids long. The germline V gene has CDR1 SGHAT and CDR2 FQNNGV.